This passage covers 11 T cell receptor beta chains from one sample sequenced in a study of cytomegalovirus exposure and HLA in healthy donors. PCR was performed using 60 Vbeta and 13 Jbeta primers. The data were produced by immunoSEQ multiplex PCR, yet TCRdb's version contains in-frame clones alone and is incomplete. The table lists some 170,000 clones, 75% of them singletons, with approximately 3.1% in the top ten. Material for sequencing was PBMCs. Receptors originate from a woman aged 50 to 60 in good health and CMV-seropositive.

The V and J genes are TRBV5-1 and TRBJ2-7; 7 bases align to TRBD1. Germline CDR1 reads SGHRS; CDR2 reads YFSETQ. V lost 5 bases, J lost 6 bases, and 11 bases stayed unmatched. This CDR3 contains 14 residues. CDR3 DNA sequence: TGCGCCAGCAGTTTTAATGACAGGGTGGGCGAGCAGTACTTC. This encodes CASSFNDRVGEQYF.

V usage is TRBV5-6 and J usage is TRBJ1-1, with 8 bases lining up with TRBD1. The junction had 9 bases not matched to a gene; V was cut back by 0 bases and J by 11 bases. The germline V gene has CDR1 SGHDT and CDR2 YYEEEE. The CDR3 is made up of 14 amino acids. The CDR3 DNA reads TGTGCCAGCAGCTTGGTTCAGGGGGCCTGTGGGGCTTTCTTT. Amino acid sequence: CASSLVQGACGAFF.

The rearrangement links TRBV7-2 to TRBJ2-3; 10 nucleotides match TRBD2. The ends lost 5 bases at V and 0 bases at J; junction bases unmatched: 8. The CDR3 has 17 residues. The germline gives CDR1 SGHTA, CDR2 FQGNSA. CDR3 sequence: CASSRASGGVSTDTQYF. CDR3 nucleotides: TGTGCCAGCAGCCGCGCTAGCGGGGGAGTTAGCACAGATACGCAGTATTTT.

This clone showed up just once. The rearrangement links TRBV9 to TRBJ2-3; 9 nucleotides align to TRBD2. The CDR3 covers 16 residues. After removal of 4 bases from V and 2 bases from J, the junction contained 8 bases not matched to a gene. CDR1 and CDR2 from the germline V gene are SGDLS and YYNGEE. The CDR3 loop is CASSIGVAGATDTQYF. Written as DNA, the CDR3 is TGTGCCAGCAGCATTGGTGTAGCGGGGGCCACAGATACGCAGTATTTT. Full variable domain (outside the CDR3, taken from reference TRBV9 and TRBJ2-3): DSGVTQTPKHLITATGQRVTLRCSPRSGDLSVYWYQQSLDQGLQFLIQYYNGEERAKGNILERFSAQQFPDLHSELNLSSLELGDSALYFCASSIGVAGATDTQYFGPGTRLTVL.

The V call is TRBV11-1, the J call TRBJ2-7, with 9 nucleotides matching TRBD1. In germline, CDR1 is SGHAT, CDR2 FQDESV (reference sequence). The CDR3 runs 15 residues. Trimming at V came to 5 bases and at J to 0 bases, leaving 5 bases not matched to a gene. This CDR3 reads CASSSQTGGSYEQYF. As DNA, the CDR3 is TGTGCCAGCAGCAGCCAGACAGGGGGCTCCTACGAGCAGTACTTC.

The rearrangement joins TRBV6-5 to TRBJ2-7; 10 positions agree with TRBD1. Germline V gene lookup returns CDR1 MNHEY and CDR2 SVGAGI. V lost 4 bases, J lost 5 bases, and 8 bases stayed unmatched. The CDR3 is made up of 15 amino acids. This chain's CDR3 is CASSSATGGENEQYF. The CDR3 DNA follows: TGTGCCAGCAGTTCAGCGACAGGGGGCGAAAACGAGCAGTACTTC.

As DNA, the CDR3 is TGTGCCAGCAGCGTAGCCTCAGGGCCCTCTGGAAACACCATATATTTT. Protein: CASSVASGPSGNTIYF. J is TRBJ1-3 and V is TRBV9; weak D call: TRBD1 (5 bases). CDR1 is SGDLS and CDR2 is YYNGEE in the germline V gene. This CDR3 comprises 16 residues. V lost 0 bases to trimming and J lost 0 bases, with 10 bases between them. The whole variable domain, filled in from reference TRBV9 and TRBJ1-3, reads DSGVTQTPKHLITATGQRVTLRCSPRSGDLSVYWYQQSLDQGLQFLIQYYNGEERAKGNILERFSAQQFPDLHSELNLSSLELGDSALYFCASSVASGPSGNTIYFGEGSWLTVV.

The J gene is TRBJ1-3, the V gene TRBV6-6; weak D call: TRBD1 (5 bases). Trimming removed 2 bases from V and 0 bases from J, with 8 bases in between. The CDR3 spans 15 residues. Germline CDR1 and CDR2: MNHNY and SVGAGI (reference sequence). CDR3 sequence (DNA): TGTGCCAGCAGTTACGGGGCGGTCTCTGGAAACACCATATATTTT. Amino acids: CASSYGAVSGNTIYF.

Turning to this clone: This sample includes further DNA sequences coding for the same CDR3. The rearrangement uses TRBV5-1 and TRBJ2-5; 9 bases are shared with TRBD2. V was clipped by 0 bases and J by 2 bases; unmatched bases: 2. The germline V gene encodes CDR1 SGHRS and CDR2 YFSETQ. The CDR3 contains 15 residues. The CDR3 here is CASSLGTSGQETQYF. Written as DNA, the CDR3 is TGCGCCAGCAGCTTGGGAACTAGCGGGCAAGAGACCCAGTACTTC.

The V gene is TRBV6-5, the J gene TRBJ1-2, with 7 bases fitting TRBD1. This CDR3 has 13 amino acids. The V segment lost 6 bases and the J segment 3 bases; nucleotides outside the gene matches: 4. Germline CDR1 reads MNHEY; CDR2 reads SVGAGI. Here the CDR3 reads CASSRDSHYGYTF. The CDR3 DNA follows: TGTGCCAGCAGCCGGGACAGCCACTATGGCTACACCTTC.

This chain joins TRBV30 and TRBJ2-1, with TRBD2 identical over 7 bases. CDR1 is GTSNPN and CDR2 is SVGIG in the germline V gene (reference sequence). The V segment lost 3 bases and the J segment 1 base; nucleotides outside the gene matches: 6. This CDR3 is 15 amino acids long. CDR3 in DNA: TGTGCCTGGAGGGAGCGGGGCGGTTCCTACAATGAGCAGTTCTTC. This codes for CAWRERGGSYNEQFF.